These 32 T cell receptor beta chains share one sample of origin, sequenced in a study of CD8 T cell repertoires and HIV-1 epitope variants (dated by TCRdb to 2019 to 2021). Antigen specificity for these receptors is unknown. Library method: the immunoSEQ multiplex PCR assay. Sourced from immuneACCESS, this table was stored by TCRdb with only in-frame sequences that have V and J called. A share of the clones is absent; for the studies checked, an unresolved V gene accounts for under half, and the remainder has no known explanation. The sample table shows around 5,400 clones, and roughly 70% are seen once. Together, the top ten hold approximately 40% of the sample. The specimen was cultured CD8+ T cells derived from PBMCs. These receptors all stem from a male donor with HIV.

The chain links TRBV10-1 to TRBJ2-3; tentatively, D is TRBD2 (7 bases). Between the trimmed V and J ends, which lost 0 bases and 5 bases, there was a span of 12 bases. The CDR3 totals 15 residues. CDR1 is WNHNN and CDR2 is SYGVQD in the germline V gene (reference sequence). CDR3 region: CASSESGGPGDTQYF. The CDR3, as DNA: TGCGCCAGCAGTGAGTCGGGGGGGCCGGGAGATACGCAGTATTTT.

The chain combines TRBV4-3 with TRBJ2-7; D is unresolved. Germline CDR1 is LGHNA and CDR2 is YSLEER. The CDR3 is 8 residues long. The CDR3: CASSQESV. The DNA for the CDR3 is TGCGCCAGCAGCCAAGAGTCGGTC.

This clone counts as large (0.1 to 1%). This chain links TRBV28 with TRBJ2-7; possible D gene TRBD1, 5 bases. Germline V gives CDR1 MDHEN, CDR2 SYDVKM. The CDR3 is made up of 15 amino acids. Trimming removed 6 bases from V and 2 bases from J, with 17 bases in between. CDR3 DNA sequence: TGTGCCAGCAGCGAATCAATAGGACAAGCCTACGAGCAGTACTTC. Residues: CASSESIGQAYEQYF.

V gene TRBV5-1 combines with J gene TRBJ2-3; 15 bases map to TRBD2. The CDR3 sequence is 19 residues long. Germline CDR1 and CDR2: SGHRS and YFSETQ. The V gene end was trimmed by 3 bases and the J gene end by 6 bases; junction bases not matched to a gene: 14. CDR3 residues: CASSSNPGTSGRSADTQYF. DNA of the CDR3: TGCGCCAGCAGCTCAAATCCCGGGACTAGCGGGAGGTCCGCGGATACGCAGTATTTT.

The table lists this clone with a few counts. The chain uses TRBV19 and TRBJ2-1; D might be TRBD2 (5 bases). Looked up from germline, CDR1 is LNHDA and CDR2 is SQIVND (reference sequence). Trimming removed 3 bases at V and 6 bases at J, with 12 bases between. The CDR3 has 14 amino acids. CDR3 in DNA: TGTGCCAGTAGTATGGGAATGCTAGCCAATGAGCAGTTCTTC. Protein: CASSMGMLANEQFF.

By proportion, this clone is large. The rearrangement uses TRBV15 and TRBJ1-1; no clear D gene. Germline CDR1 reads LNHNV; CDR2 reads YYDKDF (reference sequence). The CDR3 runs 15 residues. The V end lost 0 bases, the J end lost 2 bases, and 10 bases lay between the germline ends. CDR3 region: CATSRDRAPNTEAFF. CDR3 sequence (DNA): TGTGCCACCAGCAGAGATAGGGCGCCAAACACTGAAGCTTTCTTT.

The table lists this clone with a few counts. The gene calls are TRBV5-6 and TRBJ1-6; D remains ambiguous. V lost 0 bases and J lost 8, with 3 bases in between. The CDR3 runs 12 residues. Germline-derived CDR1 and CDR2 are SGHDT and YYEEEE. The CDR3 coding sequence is TGTGCCAGCAGCTTGGACGATTCACCCCTCCACTTT. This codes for CASSLDDSPLHF.

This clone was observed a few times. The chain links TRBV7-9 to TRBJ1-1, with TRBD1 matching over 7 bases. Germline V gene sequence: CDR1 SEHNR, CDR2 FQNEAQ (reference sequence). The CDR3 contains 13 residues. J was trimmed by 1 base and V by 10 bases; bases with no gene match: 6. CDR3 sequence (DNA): TGTGCCACTCGACAGGGCGGGAACACTGAAGCTTTCTTT. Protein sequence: CATRQGGNTEAFF.

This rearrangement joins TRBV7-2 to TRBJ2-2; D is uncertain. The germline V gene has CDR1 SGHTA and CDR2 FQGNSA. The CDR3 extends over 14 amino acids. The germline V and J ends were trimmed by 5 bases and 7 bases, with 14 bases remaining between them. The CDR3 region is CASSPLASDGELFF. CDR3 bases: TGTGCCAGCAGCCCACTCGCGAGTGACGGGGAGCTGTTTTTT.

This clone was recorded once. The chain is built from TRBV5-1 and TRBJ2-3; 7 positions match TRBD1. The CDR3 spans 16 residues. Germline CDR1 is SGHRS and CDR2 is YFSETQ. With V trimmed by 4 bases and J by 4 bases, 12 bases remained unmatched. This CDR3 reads CASSRGTAIGADTQYF. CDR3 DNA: TGCGCCAGCAGCAGGGGGACAGCTATCGGGGCAGATACGCAGTATTTT.

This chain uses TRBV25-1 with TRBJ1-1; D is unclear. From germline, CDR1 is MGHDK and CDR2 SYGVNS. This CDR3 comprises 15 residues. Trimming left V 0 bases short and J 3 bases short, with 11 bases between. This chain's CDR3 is CASSEYETLYTEAFF. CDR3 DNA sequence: TGTGCCAGCAGTGAATATGAGACACTTTACACTGAAGCTTTCTTT.

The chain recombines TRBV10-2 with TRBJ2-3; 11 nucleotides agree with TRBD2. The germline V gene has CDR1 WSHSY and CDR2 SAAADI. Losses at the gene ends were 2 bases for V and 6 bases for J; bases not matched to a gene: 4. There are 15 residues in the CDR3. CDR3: CASSEIGLAGDTQYF. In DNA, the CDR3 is TGCGCCAGCAGTGAGATAGGACTAGCGGGCGATACGCAGTATTTT.

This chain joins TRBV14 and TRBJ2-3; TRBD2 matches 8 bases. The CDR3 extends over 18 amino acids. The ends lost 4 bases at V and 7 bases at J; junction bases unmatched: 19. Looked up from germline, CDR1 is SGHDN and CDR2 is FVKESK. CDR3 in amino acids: CASSPSLFGSGKGNTQYF. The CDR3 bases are TGTGCCAGCAGCCCGTCACTTTTTGGTAGCGGGAAAGGGAATACGCAGTATTTT. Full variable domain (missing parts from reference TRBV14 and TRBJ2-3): EAGVTQFPSHSVIEKGQTVTLRCDPISGHDNLYWYRRVMGKEIKFLLHFVKESKQDESGMPNNRFLAERTGGTYSTLKVQPAELEDSGVYFCASSPSLFGSGKGNTQYFGPGTRLTVL.

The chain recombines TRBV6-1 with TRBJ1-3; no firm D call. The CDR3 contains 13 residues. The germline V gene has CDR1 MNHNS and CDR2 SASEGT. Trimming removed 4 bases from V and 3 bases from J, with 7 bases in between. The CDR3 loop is CASSVDVGNTIYF. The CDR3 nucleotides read TGTGCCAGCAGTGTGGACGTTGGAAACACCATATATTTT.

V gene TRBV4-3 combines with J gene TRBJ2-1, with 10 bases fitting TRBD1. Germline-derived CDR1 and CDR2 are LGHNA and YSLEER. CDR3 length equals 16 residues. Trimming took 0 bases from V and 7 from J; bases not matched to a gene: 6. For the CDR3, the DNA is TGCGCCAGCAGCCAAGATCCGGGACAGGGGTGGAATGAGCAGTTCTTC. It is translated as CASSQDPGQGWNEQFF.

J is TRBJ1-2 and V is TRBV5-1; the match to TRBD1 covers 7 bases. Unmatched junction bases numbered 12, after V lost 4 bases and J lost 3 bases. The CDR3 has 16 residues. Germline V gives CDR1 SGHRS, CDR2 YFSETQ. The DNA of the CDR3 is TGCGCCAGCAGCACAAACTTCGACAGGGCTGACTATGGCTACACCTTC. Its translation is CASSTNFDRADYGYTF. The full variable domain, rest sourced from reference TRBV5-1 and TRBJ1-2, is KAGVTQTPRYLIKTRGQQVTLSCSPISGHRSVSWYQQTPGQGLQFLFEYFSETQRNKGNFPGRFSGRQFSNSRSEMNVSTLELGDSALYLCASSTNFDRADYGYTFGSGTRLTVV.

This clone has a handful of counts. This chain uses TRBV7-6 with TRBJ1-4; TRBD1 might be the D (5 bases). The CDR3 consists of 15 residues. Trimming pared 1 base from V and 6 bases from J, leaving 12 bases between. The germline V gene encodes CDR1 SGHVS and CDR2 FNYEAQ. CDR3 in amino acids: CASSLGARDDEKLFF. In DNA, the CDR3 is TGTGCCAGCAGCTTAGGAGCCAGGGACGATGAAAAACTGTTTTTT. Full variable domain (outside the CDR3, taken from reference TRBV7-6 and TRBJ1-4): GAGVSQSPRYKVTKRGQDVALRCDPISGHVSLYWYRQALGQGPEFLTYFNYEAQQDKSGLPNDRFSAERPEGSISTLTIQRTEQRDSAMYRCASSLGARDDEKLFFGSGTQLSVL.

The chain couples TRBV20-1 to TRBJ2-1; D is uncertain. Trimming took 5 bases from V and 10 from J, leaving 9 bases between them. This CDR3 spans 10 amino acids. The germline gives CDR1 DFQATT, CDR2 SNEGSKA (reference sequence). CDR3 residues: CSAPRPEQFF. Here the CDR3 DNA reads TGCAGTGCTCCCCGACCCGAGCAGTTCTTC.

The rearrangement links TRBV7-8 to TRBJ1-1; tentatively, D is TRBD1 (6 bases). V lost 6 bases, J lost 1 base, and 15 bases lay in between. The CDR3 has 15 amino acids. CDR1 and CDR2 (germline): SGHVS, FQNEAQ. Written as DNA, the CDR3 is TGTGCCAGCAGTTCGACCTTGGGACAGAACACTGAAGCTTTCTTT. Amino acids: CASSSTLGQNTEAFF. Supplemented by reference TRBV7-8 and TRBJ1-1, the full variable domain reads GAGVSQSPRYKVAKRGQDVALRCDPISGHVSLFWYQQALGQGPEFLTYFQNEAQLDKSGLPSDRFFAERPEGSVSTLKIQRTQQEDSAVYLCASSSTLGQNTEAFFGQGTRLTVV.

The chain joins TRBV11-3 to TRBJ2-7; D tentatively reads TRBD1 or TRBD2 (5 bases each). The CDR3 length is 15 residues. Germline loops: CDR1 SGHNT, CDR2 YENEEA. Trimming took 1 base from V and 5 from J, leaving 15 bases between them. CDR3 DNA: TGTGCCAGCAGCTTAGGCCCCGGGACGGATAACGAGCAGTACTTC. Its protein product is CASSLGPGTDNEQYF.

CDR3 in DNA: TGTGCCATCAGTGAGTCTGTGCAGGGACCCACTCAAGGCTACACCTTC. Encoded protein: CAISESVQGPTQGYTF. The genes are TRBV10-3 and TRBJ1-2; the D gene is possibly TRBD1 (5 bases). The CDR3 runs to 16 residues. Germline values: CDR1 ENHRY, CDR2 SYGVKD. Trimming took 0 bases from V and 8 from J, leaving 19 bases between them.

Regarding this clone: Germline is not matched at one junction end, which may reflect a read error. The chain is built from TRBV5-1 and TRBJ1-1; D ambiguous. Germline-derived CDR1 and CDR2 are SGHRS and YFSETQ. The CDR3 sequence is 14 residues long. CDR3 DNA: TGCGCCGGCAGTTTAGGAACAGCGGCCGCTGAAGCTTTCTTT. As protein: CAGSLGTAAAEAFF.

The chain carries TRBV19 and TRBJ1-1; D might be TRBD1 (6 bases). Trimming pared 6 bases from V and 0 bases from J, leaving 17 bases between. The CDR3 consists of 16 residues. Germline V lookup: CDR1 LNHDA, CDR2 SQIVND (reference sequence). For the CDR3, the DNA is TGTGCCAGTAGAACCCGCCGGACAGACATGAACACTGAAGCTTTCTTT. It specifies CASRTRRTDMNTEAFF.

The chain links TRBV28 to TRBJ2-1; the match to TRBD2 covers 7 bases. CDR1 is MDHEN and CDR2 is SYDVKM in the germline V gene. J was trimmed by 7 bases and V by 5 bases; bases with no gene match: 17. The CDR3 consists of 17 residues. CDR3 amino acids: CASSPMAGVRFINEQFF. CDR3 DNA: TGTGCCAGCAGTCCAATGGCGGGGGTACGGTTCATAAATGAGCAGTTCTTC.

In DNA, the CDR3 is TGTGCCAGCAGCGCCGAGACAGGGTTCCCCTACGAGCAGTACTTC. It specifies CASSAETGFPYEQYF. The V gene is TRBV9, the J gene TRBJ2-7; 7 bases are a match to TRBD1. Germline CDR1 is SGDLS and CDR2 is YYNGEE. Trimming took 3 bases from V and 2 from J; bases not matched to a gene: 8. The length of the CDR3 is 15 residues.

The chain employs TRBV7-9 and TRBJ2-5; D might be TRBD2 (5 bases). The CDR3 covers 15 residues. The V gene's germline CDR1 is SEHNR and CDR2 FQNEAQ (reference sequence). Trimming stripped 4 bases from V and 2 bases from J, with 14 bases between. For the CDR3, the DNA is TGTGCCAGCAGCTCCGCCGGGATAGATCAAGAGACCCAGTACTTC. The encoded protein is CASSSAGIDQETQYF.

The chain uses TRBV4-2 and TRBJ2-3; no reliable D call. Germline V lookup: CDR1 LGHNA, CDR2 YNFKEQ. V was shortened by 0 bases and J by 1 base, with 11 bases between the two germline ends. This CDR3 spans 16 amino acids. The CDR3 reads CASSQETQPRTDTQYF. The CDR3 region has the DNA TGTGCCAGCAGCCAAGAGACCCAGCCCCGCACAGATACGCAGTATTTT.

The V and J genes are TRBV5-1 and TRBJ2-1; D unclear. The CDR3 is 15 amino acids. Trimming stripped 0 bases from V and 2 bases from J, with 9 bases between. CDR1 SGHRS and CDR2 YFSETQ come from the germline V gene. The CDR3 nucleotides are TGCGCCAGCAGCTTGGAAGGAGAGACCTACAATGAGCAGTTCTTC. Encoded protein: CASSLEGETYNEQFF.

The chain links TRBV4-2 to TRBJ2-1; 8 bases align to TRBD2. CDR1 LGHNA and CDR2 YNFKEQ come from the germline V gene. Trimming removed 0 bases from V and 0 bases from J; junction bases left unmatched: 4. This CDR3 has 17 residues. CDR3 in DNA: TGTGCCAGCAGCCAAGATACTAGCGGAAGCTCCTACAATGAGCAGTTCTTC. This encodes CASSQDTSGSSYNEQFF.

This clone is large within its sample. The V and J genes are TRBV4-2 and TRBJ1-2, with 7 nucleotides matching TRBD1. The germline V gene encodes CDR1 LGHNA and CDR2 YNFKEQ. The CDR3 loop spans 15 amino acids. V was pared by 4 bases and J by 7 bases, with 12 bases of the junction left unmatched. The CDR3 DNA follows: TGTGCCAGCAGCCTAGGGGACAGCGGGAGGGGTGGCTACACCTTC. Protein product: CASSLGDSGRGGYTF.

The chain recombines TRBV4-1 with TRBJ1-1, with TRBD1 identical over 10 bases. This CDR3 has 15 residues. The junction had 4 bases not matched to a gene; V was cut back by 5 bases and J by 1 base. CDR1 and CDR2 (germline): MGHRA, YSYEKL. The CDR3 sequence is CASSDGTGANTEAFF. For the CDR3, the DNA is TGCGCCAGCAGCGACGGGACAGGGGCGAACACTGAAGCTTTCTTT.

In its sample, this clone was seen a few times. The CDR3 DNA is TGTGCCAGCAGCGTAGTAGGTGGGGGACAGGGATCTTACAATGAGCAGTTCTTC. It is translated as CASSVVGGGQGSYNEQFF. The J gene is TRBJ2-1, the V gene TRBV9, with 9 bases that match TRBD1. CDR1 and CDR2 from the germline V gene are SGDLS and YYNGEE. The ends lost 0 bases at V and 4 bases at J; junction bases unmatched: 11. The CDR3 covers 18 residues.